These 2 T cell receptor beta chains were all obtained from the same sample, sequenced in a study of OX40 agonist ivuxolimab in advanced cancers. Sequenced by immunoSEQ multiplex PCR; TCRdb stores in-frame clones only, minus some. The data show tens of thousands of clones, 85% to 95% seen once. The sample consisted of CD4+ or CD8+ T cells sorted from blood, taken in a trial of the OX40 agonist ivuxolimab. The receptors were sampled from an adult with an advanced solid tumor such as melanoma, head and neck, liver or kidney cancer.

The gene calls are TRBV6-1 and TRBJ1-5; D not resolved. The CDR3 length is 16 residues. The germline V and J ends were trimmed by 2 bases and 3 bases, with 14 bases remaining between them. CDR1 and CDR2 (germline): MNHNS, SASEGT. The CDR3 region has the DNA TGTGCCAGCAGTGAAATTAACAGCGCGATCAATCAGCCCCAGCATTTT. This gives the protein CASSEINSAINQPQHF.

The chain recombines TRBV5-4 with TRBJ2-5, with TRBD1 matching 7 bases. This CDR3 contains 14 residues. The V gene end was trimmed by 4 bases and the J gene end by 4 bases; junction bases not matched to a gene: 7. Per the germline V gene, CDR1 is SGHNT and CDR2 is YYREEE (reference sequence). The CDR3 DNA sequence: TGTGCCAGCAGCCACTCGACAGGGCCAGAGACCCAGTACTTC. It yields the protein CASSHSTGPETQYF. Full variable domain (missing parts from reference TRBV5-4 and TRBJ2-5): ETGVTQSPTHLIKTRGQQVTLRCSSQSGHNTVSWYQQALGQGPQFIFQYYREEENGRGNFPPRFSGLQFPNYSSELNVNALELDDSALYLCASSHSTGPETQYFGPGTRLLVL.